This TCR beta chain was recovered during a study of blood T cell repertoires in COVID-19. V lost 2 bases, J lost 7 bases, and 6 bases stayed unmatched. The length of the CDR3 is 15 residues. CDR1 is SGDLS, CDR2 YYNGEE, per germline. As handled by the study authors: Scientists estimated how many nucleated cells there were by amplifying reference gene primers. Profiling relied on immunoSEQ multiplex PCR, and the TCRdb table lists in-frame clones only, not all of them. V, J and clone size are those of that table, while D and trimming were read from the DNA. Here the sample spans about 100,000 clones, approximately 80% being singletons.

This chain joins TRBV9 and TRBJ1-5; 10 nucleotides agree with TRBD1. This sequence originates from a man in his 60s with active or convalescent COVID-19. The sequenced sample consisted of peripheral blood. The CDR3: CASSVSGTGDQPQHF. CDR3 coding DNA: TGTGCCAGCAGCGTTTCCGGGACAGGGGACCAGCCCCAGCATTTT.